A single sample is the source of the 21 T cell receptor beta chains below, sequenced in a study of naive and memory T cell subsets. The SP2 primer and nested alpha and beta constant region primers amplified ligated cDNA in four rounds. TCRdb re-derived calls from the UMI-ligation and nested PCR reads in MiXCR, one entry per CDR3 protein. Seen here are 30,000 to 35,000 distinct CDR3 sequences, about 6.2% observed once, and the top ten hold approximately 2.8%. Treatment: skin biopsy from PPD injection site in Mantoux-positive individual. A UMI-containing oligonucleotide was joined by 3' ligation to the TCR cDNA template. This specimen was skin, taken from a tuberculin skin test site. Receptor source: an adult in good health.

Turning to this clonotype: A read error is possible here, since a much larger clone lies one base away. The chain recombines TRBV6-2 or TRBV6-3 with TRBJ2-5, with 11 positions matching TRBD2. The CDR3 contains 17 residues. Germline V gene data show CDR1 as MNHEY and CDR2 as SVGEGT. J lost 3 bases, V lost 7 bases, and 13 bases had no gene match. The CDR3 reads CASNVPTSGEWKETQYF. For the CDR3, the DNA is TGTGCCAGCAACGTACCGACTAGCGGGGAGTGGAAAGAGACCCAGTACTTC.

This clonotype was recorded at least ten times. The chain uses TRBV12-3 or TRBV12-4 and TRBJ2-1; 9 bases line up with TRBD2. The CDR3 consists of 16 residues. Trimming took 2 bases from V and 4 from J; bases not matched to a gene: 6. CDR3 sequence (DNA): TGTGCCAGCAGTTTACTAGCGGGGTTGGGGTACAATGAGCAGTTCTTC. Encoded protein: CASSLLAGLGYNEQFF.

The chain is built from TRBV7-4 and TRBJ1-1; tentatively, D is TRBD1 (5 bases). The V and J ends lost 11 bases and 4 bases respectively, with 17 bases between them. The CDR3 loop spans 13 amino acids. Germline CDR1 SGHVT, CDR2 SQSDAQ. The DNA for the CDR3 is TGTGCCCGGAGGGACCGGGGCGTCACTGAAGCTTTCTTT. Translating gives CARRDRGVTEAFF.

This clonotype showed up just a few times. The chain joins TRBV29-1 to TRBJ2-3; 13 bases are a match to TRBD2. V gave up 6 bases and J gave up 0 bases; unmatched junction bases: 6. Germline V lookup: CDR1 SQVTM, CDR2 ANQGSEA. This CDR3 is 16 amino acids long. The CDR3 is CSVAGTSGDSTDTQYF. In DNA, the CDR3 is TGCAGCGTAGCCGGGACTAGCGGGGACAGCACAGATACGCAGTATTTT.

Points on this clonotype: Given a much more abundant clone one base away, this may be a read error. The CDR3 bases are TGTGCCAGCAGTGAAGGACAGGGTGACTCCTACGAGCAGTTCTTC. Its protein product is CASSEGQGDSYEQFF. The chain combines TRBV2 with TRBJ2-7; 7 nucleotides align to TRBD1. The DNA matches TRBJ2-1 better at its end, which makes the J call doubtful. This CDR3 region has 15 residues. Looked up from germline, CDR1 is SNHLY and CDR2 is FYNNEI.

This clonotype was seen at least ten times. V is TRBV4-1 and J is TRBJ1-1, with D perhaps TRBD1 (5 bases). Trimming stripped 6 bases from V and 7 bases from J, with 18 bases between. In germline, CDR1 is MGHRA, CDR2 YSYEKL. The CDR3 loop spans 14 amino acids. This CDR3 reads CASRTSAGTDEAFF. CDR3 DNA: TGCGCCAGCAGAACATCCGCCGGGACTGATGAAGCTTTCTTT.

The CDR3 loop is CASSWIRRGSQETQYF. CDR3 nucleotide sequence: TGTGCCAGCAGCTGGATAAGGAGGGGTTCCCAAGAGACCCAGTACTTC. The chain carries TRBV7-6 and TRBJ2-5, with a tentative D call TRBD2 (6 bases). Germline assignment: CDR1 SGHVS and CDR2 FNYEAQ. Trimming removed 4 bases at V and 1 base at J, with 16 bases between. This CDR3 is 16 amino acids long.

This clonotype was detected ten times or more. The V call is TRBV4-1, the J call TRBJ2-1; 11 bases are a match to TRBD2. Germline assignment: CDR1 MGHRA and CDR2 YSYEKL. J gave up 4 bases and V 3 bases, and 11 bases lay outside the gene matches. The CDR3 runs 18 residues. CDR3 loop: CASSQGDSGGALYNEQFF. The DNA for the CDR3 is TGCGCCAGCAGCCAGGGAGATAGCGGGGGGGCTCTATACAATGAGCAGTTCTTC.

This clonotype came up a few times. The rearrangement uses TRBV20-1 and TRBJ1-1; no firm D call. Germline CDR1 is DFQATT and CDR2 is SNEGSKA (reference sequence). The CDR3 covers 11 residues. Trimming removed 4 bases at V and 7 bases at J, with 10 bases between. Here the CDR3 reads CSATNSNEAFF. The DNA of the CDR3 is TGCAGTGCTACAAACAGCAATGAAGCTTTCTTT.

This clonotype was seen at least ten times. This chain links TRBV20-1 with TRBJ1-3; D is unresolved. The CDR3 loop spans 18 amino acids. Trimming removed 3 bases at V and 2 bases at J, with 23 bases between. Germline lookup yields CDR1 DFQATT and CDR2 SNEGSKA (reference sequence). DNA of the CDR3: TGCAGTGCTAGCGGTCTTGGCAGCTCAACGGTGCCTGGAAACACCATATATTTT. Translation gives CSASGLGSSTVPGNTIYF.

This clonotype was seen a handful of times. The rearrangement uses TRBV3-1 and TRBJ1-6; 7 bases line up with TRBD1. The J segment lost 5 bases and the V segment lost 3 bases, leaving 1 base of the junction unmatched. The CDR3 consists of 14 residues. In germline, CDR1 is LGHDT, CDR2 YNNKEL (reference sequence). CDR3 sequence (DNA): TGTGCCAGCAGCCAGACAGGGAATAATTCACCCCTCCACTTT. Amino acids: CASSQTGNNSPLHF.

This clonotype came up many times. The chain recombines TRBV14 with TRBJ2-2; possible D gene TRBD1, 6 bases. The CDR3 is 14 amino acids. V was cut by 4 bases and J by 1 base, with 7 bases left in between. Germline values: CDR1 SGHDN, CDR2 FVKESK. The CDR3 coding sequence is TGTGCCAGCAGCCGGACAGTGAACACCGGGGAGCTGTTTTTT. Translation: CASSRTVNTGELFF.

This clonotype showed up many times. The chain combines TRBV6-5 with TRBJ1-1, with D possibly TRBD1 on 6 matching bases. There are 13 residues in the CDR3. V was cut by 5 bases and J by 8 bases, with 15 bases left in between. In germline, CDR1 is MNHEY, CDR2 SVGAGI. The chain's CDR3 is CASSNNKGGEAFF. The CDR3 region has the DNA TGTGCCAGCAGTAACAACAAGGGGGGGGAAGCTTTCTTT.

This clonotype was observed a few times. The chain employs TRBV6-1 and TRBJ2-2; 10 positions agree with TRBD1. V lost 7 bases, J lost 5 bases, and 7 bases stayed unmatched. CDR3 length: 15 amino acids. The germline V gene has CDR1 MNHNS and CDR2 SASEGT. This CDR3 is CASTLRTGGTGELFF. CDR3 nucleotides: TGTGCCAGCACCCTTCGGACAGGGGGAACCGGGGAGCTGTTTTTT.

This chain connects TRBV28 to TRBJ2-7; D uncertain. Germline CDR1 reads MDHEN; CDR2 reads SYDVKM. There are 15 residues in the CDR3. Trimming took off 4 bases at V and 7 bases at J, with 20 bases between the two ends. Here the CDR3 reads CASSSPVVPLLEQYF. DNA of the CDR3: TGTGCCAGCAGTTCGCCGGTCGTGCCCTTGTTAGAGCAGTACTTC.

Ten or more counts support this clonotype. V gene TRBV12-3 or TRBV12-4 combines with J gene TRBJ2-3, with a weak D call TRBD2 (6 bases). V was shortened by 5 bases and J by 4 bases, with 13 bases between the two germline ends. CDR3 length: 14 amino acids. The CDR3 reads CASSLSGEADTQYF. The CDR3 DNA is TGTGCCAGCAGTCTATCCGGGGAGGCAGATACGCAGTATTTT.

This clonotype was observed many times. The chain employs TRBV20-1 and TRBJ2-1, with TRBD2 identical over 13 bases. The CDR3 has 14 amino acids. The trim removed 6 bases at V and 9 bases at J, leaving 8 bases unmatched. Germline V gene sequence: CDR1 DFQATT, CDR2 SNEGSKA (reference sequence). This CDR3 reads CSAALAGGVSEQFF. CDR3 bases: TGCAGTGCAGCACTAGCGGGGGGGGTTAGTGAGCAGTTCTTC.

This clonotype was seen many times. This sequence joins TRBV20-1 and TRBJ2-1; D gene uncertain. Germline V gene data show CDR1 as DFQATT and CDR2 as SNEGSKA (reference sequence). Trimming took 0 bases from V and 0 from J, leaving 12 bases between them. The CDR3 runs to 16 residues. CDR3 DNA: TGCAGTGCTAGAGATTTTCCTCCAAGCTCCTACAATGAGCAGTTCTTC. Its translation: CSARDFPPSSYNEQFF.

This clonotype was seen at least ten times. The chain has TRBV10-2 and TRBJ2-4, with D unresolved. The CDR3 totals 15 residues. Germline CDR1 WSHSY, CDR2 SAAADI. V was clipped by 0 bases and J by 1 base, with 7 bases between them. The CDR3 DNA reads as TGCGCCAGCAGTGAGTCGGGTACGGCCAAAAACATTCAGTACTTC. Translating it yields CASSESGTAKNIQYF.

At least ten counts were recorded for this clonotype. This chain joins TRBV7-9 and TRBJ2-5, with 12 bases aligning to TRBD1. Germline lookup yields CDR1 SEHNR and CDR2 FQNEAQ (reference sequence). The CDR3 spans 16 residues. With V trimmed by 5 bases and J by 3 bases, 7 bases remained unmatched. CDR3: CASSARDRGPEETQYF. The CDR3 DNA reads TGTGCCAGCAGCGCCCGGGACAGGGGGCCGGAAGAGACCCAGTACTTC.

Ten or more counts support this clonotype. The chain joins TRBV29-1 to TRBJ2-7; D may be TRBD1 (6 bases). Trimming cost V 4 bases and J 0 bases, with 10 bases left between them. Germline V gene data show CDR1 as SQVTM and CDR2 as ANQGSEA. This CDR3 spans 13 amino acids. The CDR3 is CSVASDSSYEQYF. CDR3 DNA sequence: TGCAGCGTTGCCTCGGACAGCTCCTACGAGCAGTACTTC.